Listed below are T cell receptor beta chains from one sample, sequenced in a study of cytomegalovirus exposure and HLA in healthy donors. Repertoires were generated with immunoSEQ multiplex PCR, while TCRdb's copy carries only in-frame clones and drops some. This table has around 78,000 clones, roughly 63% appearing once. What was sequenced was PBMCs. These receptors originate from a man younger than 45 in good health and CMV-seropositive. The CDR3 runs from the conserved cysteine through the conserved F or W. The D gene is left open where the match is weak. The listing skips clone size in some rows; elsewhere it reads once, few, many or a size class.

V,J,size,D,DNA,CDR3
TRBV5-4,TRBJ2-7,NA,NA,TGTGCCAGCAGCGCCGGAAGGGGCGAGCAGTACTTC,CASSAGRGEQYF
TRBV4-1,TRBJ2-1,few,NA,TGCGCCAGCAGCCAAGTAGATCTCATCGTTTTCAATGAGCAGTTCTTC,CASSQVDLIVFNEQFF
TRBV11-2,TRBJ1-2,few,TRBD1,TGTGCCAGCAGCGATCCAACAGGGGGCGTTTACGGCTACACCTTC,CASSDPTGGVYGYTF
TRBV11-3,TRBJ2-7,NA,TRBD1,TGTGCCAGCAGCCCCAGACAGGGGGCGACGGACGAGCAGTACTTC,CASSPRQGATDEQYF
TRBV28,TRBJ1-5,NA,TRBD1,TGTGCCAGCAGTTGGGGGAAGGGGGCAGGTTATCAGCCCCAGCATTTT,CASSWGKGAGYQPQHF
TRBV6-5,TRBJ2-3,few,TRBD2,TGTGCCAGCAGTAAATCTAGCGGGGGAGCAGATACGCAGTATTTT,CASSKSSGGADTQYF
TRBV19,TRBJ2-3,few,TRBD2,TGTGCCACCGGGGAGGGTAGCACAGATACGCAGTATTTT,CATGEGSTDTQYF
TRBV21-1,TRBJ2-7,NA,NA,TGTGCCAGCAGCAAGCAGGGAAAGGGGTCGTGCGAGCAGTACTTC,CASSKQGKGSCEQYF
TRBV29-1,TRBJ2-1,NA,TRBD1,TGCAGCGTTCCCCAGACAGGGTACAATGAGCAGTTCTTC,CSVPQTGYNEQFF
TRBV4-2,TRBJ1-3,few,NA,TGTGCCAGCAGCCAAGGGGGCGGGGGGGCCGGAAACACCATATATTTT,CASSQGGGGAGNTIYF
TRBV18,TRBJ2-5,NA,TRBD1,TGTGCCAGCTCCGGACAGGCTCTCCAAGGGACCCAGTACTTC,CASSGQALQGTQYF
TRBV10-1,TRBJ2-7,few,NA,TGCGCCGCCGGCTCACTCCCTAGCTATGAGCTCTACGAGCAGTACTTC,CAAGSLPSYELYEQYF
TRBV5-6,TRBJ2-2,NA,NA,TGTGCCAGCAGCATTAACCCAGGGTCCGGGGAGCTGTTTTTT,CASSINPGSGELFF
TRBV5-5,TRBJ2-5,few,NA,TGTGCCAGCAGCTTGGAGGGGCGGAAACAAGAGACCCAGTACTTC,CASSLEGRKQETQYF